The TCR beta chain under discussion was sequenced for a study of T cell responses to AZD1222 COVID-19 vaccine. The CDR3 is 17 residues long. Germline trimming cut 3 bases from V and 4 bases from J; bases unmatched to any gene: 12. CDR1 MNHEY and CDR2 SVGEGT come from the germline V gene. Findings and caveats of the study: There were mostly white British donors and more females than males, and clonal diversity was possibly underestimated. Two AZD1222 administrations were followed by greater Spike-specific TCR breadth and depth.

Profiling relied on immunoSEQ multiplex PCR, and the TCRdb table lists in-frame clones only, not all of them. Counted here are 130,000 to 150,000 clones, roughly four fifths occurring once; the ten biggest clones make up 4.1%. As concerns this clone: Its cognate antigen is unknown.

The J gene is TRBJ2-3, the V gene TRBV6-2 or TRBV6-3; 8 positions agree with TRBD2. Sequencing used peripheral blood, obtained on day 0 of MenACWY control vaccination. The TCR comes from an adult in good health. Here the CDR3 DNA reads TGTGCCAGCAGTTATAGTGTGGCGGGGGGTAGGCCAGATACGCAGTATTTT. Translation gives CASSYSVAGGRPDTQYF.